This TCR beta chain was observed in a study of control samples from healthy donors and cancer patients. Method: immunoSEQ multiplex PCR; TCRdb's copy keeps in-frame clones and lacks some. The data hold 170,000 or so clones, with roughly 93% observed a single time. The CDR3 loop spans 18 amino acids. The trim removed 3 bases at V and 8 bases at J, leaving 18 bases unmatched. Germline V gene lookup returns CDR1 SNHLY and CDR2 FYNNEI. Sequencing was carried out using blood. The chain has TRBV2 and TRBJ2-1; TRBD1 matches at 8 bases. This clonotype was obtained from a man aged 18 to 35 in good health. CDR3 sequence: CASSEMLVGTAGGDEQFF. CDR3 bases: TGTGCCAGCAGTGAGATGTTAGTGGGCACGGCAGGGGGCGATGAGCAGTTCTTC.